The T cell receptor (beta chain) described here comes from a study of technical replicates of blood from a handful of donors. TCRdb's table, derived via immunoSEQ multiplex PCR, lists solely in-frame clones and lacks some. The sample consists of fewer than 90,000 clones, around 93% of them appearing once. The germline V gene encodes CDR1 MNHNS and CDR2 SASEGT. This CDR3 spans 12 amino acids. Trimming removed 8 bases from V and 1 base from J, with 9 bases in between. Sequences were obtained from T cells isolated from PBMCs. The receptor was isolated from a human donor in good health. This chain uses TRBV6-1 with TRBJ2-7; the D gene is possibly TRBD2 (5 bases). CDR3 in amino acids: CASGRGSYEQYF. CDR3 sequence (DNA): TGTGCCAGCGGGAGAGGGTCCTACGAGCAGTACTTC.